Listed below are T cell receptor beta chains from one sample, sequenced in a study of response to subunit inactivated influenza vaccine. TCRdb ran MiXCR on the RT-PCR reads and lists one entry per CDR3 protein. The table shows hundreds of thousands of distinct CDR3 sequences, with about 15% occurring only once. The material sequenced was CD4+ T cells sorted from PBMCs, taken about 23 months after vaccination. These receptors came from a man aged 45 to 75 who received an inactivated influenza vaccine. Each CDR3 is given with its conserved first and last residue. Each record gives: clone size, D gene, V gene, J gene, CDR3 DNA, CDR3 protein. A D gene is named only where the DNA matches it firmly. Clone sizes are given selectively: once, few, many, or a class where the clone is expanded.

abundance: NA; d_gene: NA; v_gene: TRBV4-2; j_gene: TRBJ2-3; CDR3nt: TGTGCCAGCAGCCAAATTTTGCGGACAGATACGCAGTATTTT; CDR3aa: CASSQILRTDTQYF
abundance: few; d_gene: TRBD1; v_gene: TRBV3-1; j_gene: TRBJ2-7; CDR3nt: TGTGCCAGCAGTCCCGGGACAGCAGGTTCCGAGCAGTACTTC; CDR3aa: CASSPGTAGSEQYF
abundance: few; d_gene: TRBD2; v_gene: TRBV20-1; j_gene: TRBJ2-3; CDR3nt: TGCAGTGCTAGAAGACCGGGACTAGCGGTCACAGATACGCAGTATTTT; CDR3aa: CSARRPGLAVTDTQYF
abundance: NA; d_gene: TRBD2; v_gene: TRBV27; j_gene: TRBJ2-7; CDR3nt: TGTGCCAGCAGTCCAGGGACTACCAGCTACGAGCAGTACTTC; CDR3aa: CASSPGTTSYEQYF
abundance: many; d_gene: NA; v_gene: TRBV12-3/TRBV12-4; j_gene: TRBJ1-2; CDR3nt: TGTGCCAGCAGTTTAGAACTAAACTATGGCTACACCTTC; CDR3aa: CASSLELNYGYTF
abundance: few; d_gene: NA; v_gene: TRBV18; j_gene: TRBJ1-1; CDR3nt: TGTGCCAGCTCACCACCGAATCTGGGATTCTCTGAAACTTTCTTT; CDR3aa: CASSPPNLGFSETFF
abundance: few; d_gene: NA; v_gene: TRBV7-9; j_gene: TRBJ2-3; CDR3nt: TGTGCCAGCAGCTTAGCGCTCGCGGGGACAGATACGCAGTATTTT; CDR3aa: CASSLALAGTDTQYF
abundance: few; d_gene: NA; v_gene: TRBV7-2; j_gene: TRBJ2-5; CDR3nt: TGTGCCAGCAGCTTAGTAGGGACACCAGAGACCCAGTACTTC; CDR3aa: CASSLVGTPETQYF
abundance: NA; d_gene: TRBD2; v_gene: TRBV20-1; j_gene: TRBJ2-5; CDR3nt: TGCAGTGCTATCCGACTAGCGGGAGTATACAAGACCCAGTACTTC; CDR3aa: CSAIRLAGVYKTQYF
abundance: NA; d_gene: NA; v_gene: TRBV27; j_gene: TRBJ1-5; CDR3nt: TGTGCCAGCAGTTTATCAGGGGTTGTAGGCAATCAGCCCCAGCATTTT; CDR3aa: CASSLSGVVGNQPQHF
abundance: NA; d_gene: NA; v_gene: TRBV15; j_gene: TRBJ2-3; CDR3nt: TGTGCCACCAGCAGAGACAGGGATACGCAGTATTTT; CDR3aa: CATSRDRDTQYF
abundance: NA; d_gene: TRBD1; v_gene: TRBV19; j_gene: TRBJ1-5; CDR3nt: TGTGCCAGTAGTATAACGGCAGGGGGAGCGCAGCCCCAGCATTTT; CDR3aa: CASSITAGGAQPQHF
abundance: few; d_gene: TRBD1; v_gene: TRBV5-1; j_gene: TRBJ2-7; CDR3nt: TGCGCCAGCAGCACCGGGGACAGATCCACCTACGAGCAGTACTTC; CDR3aa: CASSTGDRSTYEQYF
abundance: many; d_gene: NA; v_gene: TRBV12-3/TRBV12-4; j_gene: TRBJ2-2; CDR3nt: TGTGCCAGCACCCCTATGAGGGAGCTGTTTTTT; CDR3aa: CASTPMRELFF
abundance: few; d_gene: NA; v_gene: TRBV5-1; j_gene: TRBJ2-7; CDR3nt: TGCGCCAGCAGCTTGGAGCCGGGAAACCAGCAGTACTTC; CDR3aa: CASSLEPGNQQYF
abundance: once; d_gene: NA; v_gene: TRBV10-3; j_gene: TRBJ2-2; CDR3nt: TGTGCCATCAGTGAGTCTAATGGGCAAGGGGACACCGGGGAGCTGTTTTTT; CDR3aa: CAISESNGQGDTGELFF
abundance: many; d_gene: NA; v_gene: TRBV12-3/TRBV12-4; j_gene: TRBJ1-1; CDR3nt: TGTGCCAGCGTTTGGGGGTTAAACACTGAAGCTTTCTTT; CDR3aa: CASVWGLNTEAFF
abundance: NA; d_gene: NA; v_gene: TRBV9; j_gene: TRBJ2-3; CDR3nt: TGTGCCAGCAGCACCCGACCAATCAGCACAGATACGCAGTATTTT; CDR3aa: CASSTRPISTDTQYF
abundance: NA; d_gene: NA; v_gene: TRBV11-2; j_gene: TRBJ2-1; CDR3nt: TGTGCCAGCAGCCGGGGCGGAAACAATGAGCAGTTCTTC; CDR3aa: CASSRGGNNEQFF
abundance: many; d_gene: NA; v_gene: TRBV15; j_gene: TRBJ2-7; CDR3nt: TGTGCCACCAGCAGAGAGATAGGGGGCTACGAGCAGTACTTC; CDR3aa: CATSREIGGYEQYF
abundance: NA; d_gene: TRBD2; v_gene: TRBV6-1; j_gene: TRBJ2-1; CDR3nt: TGTGCCAGCAGCCGTGAGGGCGGGAGTATAAATGAGCAGTTCTTC; CDR3aa: CASSREGGSINEQFF
abundance: many; d_gene: NA; v_gene: TRBV11-2; j_gene: TRBJ1-6; CDR3nt: TGTGCCAGCAGCTTAAGTATCTCGGGCCTTGATTCACCCCTCCACTTT; CDR3aa: CASSLSISGLDSPLHF
abundance: few; d_gene: NA; v_gene: TRBV28; j_gene: TRBJ2-5; CDR3nt: TGTGCCAGCAGCCGACGAAGGCACCAAGAGACCCAGTACTTC; CDR3aa: CASSRRRHQETQYF
abundance: NA; d_gene: NA; v_gene: TRBV30; j_gene: TRBJ2-6; CDR3nt: TGTGCCTGGAGTGTTGTAGGGGCTGGGGCCAACGTCCTGACTTTC; CDR3aa: CAWSVVGAGANVLTF